This TCR beta chain is drawn from a study of T cells in Graves' hyperthyroidism and ophthalmopathy. The investigators amplified TCR beta CDR3 regions from RNA transcripts. HTBI primers were the set used in a first-round RT-PCR of the TCR CDR3. TCRdb reprocessed the multiplex PCR reads via MiXCR and lists one record per CDR3 protein. Here the sample spans about 180,000 distinct CDR3 sequences, about 17% being singletons. Germline V CDR1 and CDR2: SGHTA, FQGNSA. This CDR3 has 15 residues. V was clipped by 1 base and J by 7 bases; unmatched bases: 9. Sequencing was performed on blood. The gene calls are TRBV7-2 and TRBJ2-5, with TRBD2 matching over 7 bases. The TCR was taken from a woman between 50 and 59 years old with Graves' hyperthyroidism. CDR3 bases: TGTGCCAGCAGCTTAGTTTCCAGCGGGGTTGTGACCCAGTACTTC. This translates into CASSLVSSGVVTQYF.